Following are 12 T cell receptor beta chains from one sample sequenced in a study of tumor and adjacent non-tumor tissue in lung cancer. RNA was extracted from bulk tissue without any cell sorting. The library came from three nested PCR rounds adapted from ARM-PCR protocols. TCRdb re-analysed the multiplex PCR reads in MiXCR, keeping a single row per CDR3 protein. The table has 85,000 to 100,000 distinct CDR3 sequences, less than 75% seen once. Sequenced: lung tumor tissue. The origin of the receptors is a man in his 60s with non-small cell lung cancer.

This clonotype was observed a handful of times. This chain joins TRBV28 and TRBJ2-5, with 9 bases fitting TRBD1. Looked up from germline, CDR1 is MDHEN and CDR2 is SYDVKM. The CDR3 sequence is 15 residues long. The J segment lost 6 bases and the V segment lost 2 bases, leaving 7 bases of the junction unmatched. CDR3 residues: CASSLAGTGRQTQYF. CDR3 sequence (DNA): TGTGCCAGCAGTTTAGCCGGGACAGGGAGGCAGACCCAGTACTTC.

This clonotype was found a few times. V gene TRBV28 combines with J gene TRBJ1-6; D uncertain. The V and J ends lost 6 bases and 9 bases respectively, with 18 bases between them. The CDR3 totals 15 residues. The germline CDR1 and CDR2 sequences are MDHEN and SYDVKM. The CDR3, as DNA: TGTGCCAGCAGACCCGCCCGAGGTTCGGGTTCACCCCTCCACTTT. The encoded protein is CASRPARGSGSPLHF.

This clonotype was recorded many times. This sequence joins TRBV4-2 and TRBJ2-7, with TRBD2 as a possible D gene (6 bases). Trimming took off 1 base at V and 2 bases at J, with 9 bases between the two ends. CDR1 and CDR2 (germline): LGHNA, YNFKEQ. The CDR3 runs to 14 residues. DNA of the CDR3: TGTGCCAGCAGCCAAGCCGGGAGTGCCTACGAGCAGTACTTC. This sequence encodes CASSQAGSAYEQYF.

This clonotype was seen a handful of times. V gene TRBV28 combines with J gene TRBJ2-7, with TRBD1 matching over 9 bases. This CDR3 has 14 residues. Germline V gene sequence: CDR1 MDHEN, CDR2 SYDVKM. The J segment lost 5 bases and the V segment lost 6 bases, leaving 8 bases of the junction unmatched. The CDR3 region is CASSTTGGVDEQYF. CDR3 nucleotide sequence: TGTGCCAGCAGCACAACAGGGGGCGTAGACGAGCAGTACTTC.

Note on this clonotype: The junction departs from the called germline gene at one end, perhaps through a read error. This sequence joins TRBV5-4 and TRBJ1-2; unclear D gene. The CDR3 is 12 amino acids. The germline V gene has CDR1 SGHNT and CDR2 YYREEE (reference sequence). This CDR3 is CASSFPGYGYVF. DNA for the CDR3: TGTGCCAGCAGCTTTCCGGGCTATGGCTACGTCTTC. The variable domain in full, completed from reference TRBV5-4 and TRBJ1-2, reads ETGVTQSPTHLIKTRGQQVTLRCSSQSGHNTVSWYQQALGQGPQFIFQYYREEENGRGNFPPRFSGLQFPNYSSELNVNALELDDSALYLCASSFPGYGYVFGSGTRLTVV.

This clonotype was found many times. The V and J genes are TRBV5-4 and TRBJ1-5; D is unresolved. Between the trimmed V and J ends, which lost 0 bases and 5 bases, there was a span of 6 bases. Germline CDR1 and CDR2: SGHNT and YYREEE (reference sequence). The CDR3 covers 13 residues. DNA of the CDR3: TGTGCCAGCAGCTTGGATGGGGATCAGCCCCAGCATTTT. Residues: CASSLDGDQPQHF.

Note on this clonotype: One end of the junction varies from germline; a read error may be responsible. In DNA form, the CDR3 reads TGTAGGGTTGTGGTTGGGCGGTACTACAATGAGCAGTTCTTC. It encodes CRVVVGRYYNEQFF. The chain is built from TRBV29-1 and TRBJ2-1; no clear D gene. The CDR3 contains 14 residues. The germline V gene has CDR1 SQVTM and CDR2 ANQGSEA.

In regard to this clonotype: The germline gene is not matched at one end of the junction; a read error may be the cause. CDR3 sequence: CASGTSILYDYTF. CDR3 nucleotide sequence: TGTGCCAGCGGGACATCCATTCTCTATGACTACACCTTC. The chain recombines TRBV6-1 with TRBJ1-2, with D possibly TRBD1 on 6 matching bases. Germline assignment: CDR1 MNHNS and CDR2 SASEGT. The CDR3 is made up of 13 amino acids.

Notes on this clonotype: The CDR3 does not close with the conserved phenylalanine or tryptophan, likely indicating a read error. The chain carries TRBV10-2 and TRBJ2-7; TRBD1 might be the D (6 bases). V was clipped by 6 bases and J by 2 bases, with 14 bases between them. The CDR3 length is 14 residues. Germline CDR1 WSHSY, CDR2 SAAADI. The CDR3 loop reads CASRAAGAPYEQYL. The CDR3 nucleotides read TGCGCCAGCAGAGCAGCAGGGGCACCCTACGAGCAGTACCTC.

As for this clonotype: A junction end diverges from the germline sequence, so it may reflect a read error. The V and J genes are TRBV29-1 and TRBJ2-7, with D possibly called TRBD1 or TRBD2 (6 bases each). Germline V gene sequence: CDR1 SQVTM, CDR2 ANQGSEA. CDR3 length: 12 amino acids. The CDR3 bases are TGCAGCGTTGTTGCCGGGGGCTACGAGCAGCACTTC. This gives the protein CSVVAGGYEQHF.

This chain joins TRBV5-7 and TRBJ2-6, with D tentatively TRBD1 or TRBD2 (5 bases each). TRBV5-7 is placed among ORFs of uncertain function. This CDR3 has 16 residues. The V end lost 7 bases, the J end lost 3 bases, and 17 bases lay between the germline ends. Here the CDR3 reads CASGPGRCIGANVLTF. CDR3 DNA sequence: TGTGCCAGCGGGCCGGGACGGTGCATTGGGGCCAACGTCCTGACTTTC.

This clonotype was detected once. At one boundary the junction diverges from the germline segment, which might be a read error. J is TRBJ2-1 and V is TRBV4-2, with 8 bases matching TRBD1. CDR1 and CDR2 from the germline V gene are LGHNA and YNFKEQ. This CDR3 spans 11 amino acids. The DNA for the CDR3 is TGTCCCAGCAGCCTCGGGACAGGGCAGTTCTTC. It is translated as CPSSLGTGQFF.